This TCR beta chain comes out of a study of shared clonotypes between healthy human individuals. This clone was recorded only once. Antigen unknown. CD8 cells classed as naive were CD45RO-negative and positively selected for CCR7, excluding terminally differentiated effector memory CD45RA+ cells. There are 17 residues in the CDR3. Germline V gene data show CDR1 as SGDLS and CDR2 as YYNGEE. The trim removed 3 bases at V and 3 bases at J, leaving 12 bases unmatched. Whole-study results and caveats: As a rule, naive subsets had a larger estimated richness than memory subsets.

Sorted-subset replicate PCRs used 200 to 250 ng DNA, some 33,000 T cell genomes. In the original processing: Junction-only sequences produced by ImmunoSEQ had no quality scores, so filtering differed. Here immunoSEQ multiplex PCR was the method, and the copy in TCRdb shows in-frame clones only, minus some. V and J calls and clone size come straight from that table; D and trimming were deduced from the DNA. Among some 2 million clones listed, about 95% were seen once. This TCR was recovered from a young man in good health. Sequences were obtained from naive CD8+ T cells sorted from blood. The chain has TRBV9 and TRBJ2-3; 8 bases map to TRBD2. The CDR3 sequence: CASSGTDVGRATDTQYF. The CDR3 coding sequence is TGTGCCAGCAGCGGGACAGATGTCGGGAGGGCGACAGATACGCAGTATTTT. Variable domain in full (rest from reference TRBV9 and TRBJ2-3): DSGVTQTPKHLITATGQRVTLRCSPRSGDLSVYWYQQSLDQGLQFLIQYYNGEERAKGNILERFSAQQFPDLHSELNLSSLELGDSALYFCASSGTDVGRATDTQYFGPGTRLTVL.